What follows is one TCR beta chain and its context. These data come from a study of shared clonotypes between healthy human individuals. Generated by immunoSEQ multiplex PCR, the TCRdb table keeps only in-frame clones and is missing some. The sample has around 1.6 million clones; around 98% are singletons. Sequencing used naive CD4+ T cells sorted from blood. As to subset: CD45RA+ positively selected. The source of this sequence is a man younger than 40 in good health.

The CDR3 coding sequence is TGTGCCAGCAGTCCCGCCCGGGACAGGGGGAGATCCGGGGAGCTGTTTTTT. It codes for CASSPARDRGRSGELFF. This chain uses TRBV27 with TRBJ2-2, with 11 bases fitting TRBD1. The CDR3 has 17 amino acids. Germline V gene lookup returns CDR1 MNHEY and CDR2 SMNVEV (reference sequence). V was pared by 5 bases and J by 6 bases, with 11 bases of the junction left unmatched.